This TCR beta chain was documented in a study of PD-L1 blockade in urothelial cancer. Looking at the study overall: Prior chemotherapy ranged from 0 to 3 regimens per patient. At 3 weeks (second dose) and 6 weeks after starting treatment, blood was analyzed.

The time point was: pretreatment peripheral blood. Individual patients had between 1 and 8 samples, taken pretreatment and on-treatment. In germline, CDR1 is MNHNS, CDR2 SASEGT. The CDR3 sequence is 13 residues long. With 7 bases removed from V and 6 bases from J, the gap between germline ends came to 13 bases. The method was immunoSEQ multiplex PCR; TCRdb's version includes in-frame clones alone and lacks a portion of them. The table lists approximately 79,000 clones, around four fifths of them singletons, with approximately 7.1% in the top ten. The V gene is TRBV6-1, the J gene TRBJ2-1; the D is unclear. The sequences come from PBMCs, collected around atezolizumab (anti-PD-L1) treatment. This sequence originates from a man aged 40-50 years with urothelial cancer. The CDR3 here is CASTKTRVNEQFF. CDR3 nucleotides: TGTGCCAGCACAAAGACCCGGGTCAATGAGCAGTTCTTC.